The rows below give T cell receptor beta chains drawn from one sample of a study of T-cell memory formation after mild COVID-19. A single record per CDR3 protein comes from TCRdb applying MiXCR to the 5' RACE reads. The sample has 150,000 to 200,000 distinct CDR3 sequences; 15% to 20% are singletons. Sequenced sample: PBMCs or a T cell subset sorted from them (not recorded which). These receptors were taken from a man younger than 30 who had mild COVID-19 (a few samples of this study predate the infection). Cell type and time point are not known. Each CDR3 is given with its conserved first and last residue. A D gene is named only where the DNA matches it firmly. Not all rows give a size; the values are once, few, many and, for expanded clones, a class.

15,TRBV20-1,TRBJ2-3,.,TRBD2,CSATELAGDTDTQYF,TGCAGTGCTACCGAACTAGCGGGGGACACAGATACGCAGTATTTT
14,TRBV7-2,TRBJ1-5,.,.,CASSPTGRGQPQHF,TGTGCCAGCAGCCCTACGGGTCGTGGTCAGCCCCAGCATTTT
15,TRBV6-5,TRBJ2-3,many,TRBD1,CASRSDRGRTDTQYF,TGTGCCAGCAGATCGGACAGGGGTAGGACAGATACGCAGTATTTT
19,TRBV7-9,TRBJ1-3,few,TRBD1,CASSPLEGQKASSGNTIYF,TGTGCCAGCAGCCCGTTAGAGGGACAGAAAGCAAGCTCTGGAAACACCATATATTTT
14,TRBV5-1,TRBJ2-3,once,TRBD2,CASYGGGPTDTQYF,TGCGCCAGCTACGGGGGGGGACCCACAGATACGCAGTATTTT
16,TRBV29-1,TRBJ2-5,.,.,CSVSPPGQATRGAQYF,TGCAGCGTTTCCCCTCCTGGACAGGCGACTAGGGGGGCCCAGTACTTC
14,TRBV5-1,TRBJ2-5,many,.,CASSWGGPAETQYF,TGCGCCAGCAGCTGGGGGGGCCCAGCGGAGACCCAGTACTTC
13,TRBV20-1,TRBJ2-2,.,.,CSASSGLGGELFF,TGCAGTGCTAGCTCAGGGTTGGGCGGGGAGCTGTTTTTT
17,TRBV7-2,TRBJ2-3,few,TRBD1,CASSLWDRGQSTDTQYF,TGTGCCAGCAGCTTATGGGACAGGGGGCAAAGCACAGATACGCAGTATTTT
15,TRBV7-2,TRBJ2-3,.,.,CASSYQAGGGDTQYF,TGTGCCAGCAGCTATCAAGCGGGTGGCGGGGATACGCAGTATTTT
13,TRBV25-1,TRBJ2-3,few,.,CASSGSVTDTQYF,TGTGCCAGCAGTGGGTCAGTCACAGATACGCAGTATTTT
12,TRBV4-2,TRBJ2-5,few,TRBD1,CASSQGDRAQYF,TGTGCCAGCAGCCAAGGTGACAGGGCCCAGTACTTC
9,TRBV4-3,TRBJ2-4,few,.,CASSPLRYF,TGCGCCAGCAGCCCCCTACGGTACTTC
16,TRBV7-2,TRBJ2-4,.,TRBD1,CASSPGQGRTKNIQYF,TGTGCCAGCAGCCCGGGACAGGGGAGGACCAAAAACATTCAGTACTTC
15,TRBV12-3/TRBV12-4,TRBJ1-3,few,.,CASSKRQGSGNTIYF,TGTGCCAGCAGCAAGCGTCAGGGGTCTGGAAACACCATATATTTT
19,TRBV2,TRBJ2-2,few,.,CASSEAESGGPLSTGELFF,TGTGCCAGCAGTGAAGCCGAATCGGGGGGCCCACTGAGCACCGGGGAGCTGTTTTTT
16,TRBV9,TRBJ2-5,few,.,CASSVLTPGPQETQYF,TGTGCCAGCAGCGTATTGACCCCGGGACCACAAGAGACCCAGTACTTC
15,TRBV7-3,TRBJ2-1,few,TRBD2,CASSLRASGGHEQFF,TGTGCCAGCAGCTTAAGGGCTAGCGGGGGTCATGAGCAGTTCTTC
12,TRBV5-1,TRBJ1-2,few,.,CASSAEAAGLTF,TGCGCCAGCAGCGCCGAGGCGGCGGGGCTCACCTTC
17,TRBV4-3,TRBJ2-3,few,.,CASSQERGTDRTDTQYF,TGCGCCAGCAGCCAAGAAAGGGGAACAGACCGCACAGATACGCAGTATTTT
16,TRBV20-1,TRBJ1-6,.,TRBD1,CSARATGSSYNSPLHF,TGCAGTGCTAGGGCGACAGGGAGCTCCTATAATTCACCCCTCCACTTT
14,TRBV7-7,TRBJ2-1,few,TRBD1,CASSLGQGEYEQFF,TGTGCCAGCAGCTTAGGCCAGGGGGAATATGAGCAGTTCTTC
15,TRBV9,TRBJ2-3,few,.,CASSVGSSSTDTQYF,TGTGCCAGCAGCGTAGGGTCCTCAAGCACAGATACGCAGTATTTT
14,TRBV5-1,TRBJ1-1,many,.,CASSLDPPNTEAFF,TGCGCCAGCAGCTTGGACCCACCGAACACTGAAGCTTTCTTT
12,TRBV20-1,TRBJ1-5,.,.,CSVAGSNQPQHF,TGCAGTGTAGCAGGAAGCAATCAGCCCCAGCATTTT
13,TRBV30,TRBJ1-4,.,.,CAWSVLSQEKLFF,TGTGCCTGGAGTGTGTTGAGTCAAGAAAAACTGTTTTTT
16,TRBV3-1,TRBJ2-5,.,.,CASSQDFNLGFETQYF,TGTGCCAGCAGCCAAGATTTCAACCTTGGGTTCGAGACCCAGTACTTC
15,TRBV14,TRBJ2-7,few,TRBD2,CASSRWTSRSYEQYF,TGTGCCAGCAGCCGATGGACTAGCAGATCCTACGAGCAGTACTTC
15,TRBV5-1,TRBJ1-1,.,.,CASSSSSGEVTEAFF,TGCGCCAGCAGCTCGTCGTCAGGGGAGGTAACTGAAGCTTTCTTT
15,TRBV4-1,TRBJ2-1,.,.,CASSQPATSSHEQFF,TGCGCCAGCAGCCAACCGGCGACTAGTAGCCATGAGCAGTTCTTC
15,TRBV6-1,TRBJ2-6,few,.,CASILLSSGANVLTF,TGTGCCAGCATTCTTTTAAGCTCTGGGGCCAACGTCCTGACTTTC
15,TRBV7-9,TRBJ1-1,.,TRBD1,CASSRRQGDSPEAFF,TGTGCCAGCAGCCGGAGACAGGGAGATTCTCCTGAAGCTTTCTTT
13,TRBV2,TRBJ2-1,.,.,CASSETRDNEQFF,TGTGCCAGCAGTGAAACTAGAGACAATGAGCAGTTCTTC
12,TRBV7-9,TRBJ1-1,.,TRBD1,CASSTGGREAFF,TGTGCCAGCAGCACAGGGGGCCGGGAAGCTTTCTTT
14,TRBV6-5,TRBJ1-1,.,TRBD1,CASSAPTGGTEAFF,TGTGCCAGCAGTGCCCCGACAGGGGGTACTGAAGCTTTCTTT
13,TRBV2,TRBJ2-3,many,.,CASSEPFTDTQYF,TGTGCCAGCAGTGAACCCTTCACGGATACGCAGTATTTT
15,TRBV2,TRBJ2-3,.,.,CASSEDVAGTDTQYF,TGTGCCAGCAGTGAAGATGTCGCAGGCACAGATACGCAGTATTTT
14,TRBV5-1,TRBJ2-5,.,TRBD1,CASSLGQGKETQYF,TGCGCCAGCAGCTTGGGACAGGGAAAAGAGACCCAGTACTTC
15,TRBV11-3,TRBJ2-3,.,TRBD2,CASSRGGRSTDTQYF,TGTGCCAGCAGTCGCGGGGGGCGTAGCACAGATACGCAGTATTTT
15,TRBV24-1,TRBJ2-3,few,.,CATSDLGAPSDTQYF,TGTGCCACCAGTGATTTGGGGGCCCCTTCGGATACGCAGTATTTT
14,TRBV6-2/TRBV6-3,TRBJ2-3,few,.,CASSPGGATDTQYF,TGTGCCAGCAGCCCAGGTGGGGCTACAGATACGCAGTATTTT
14,TRBV4-3,TRBJ2-7,.,.,CASSQGAGIYEQYF,TGCGCCAGCAGCCAAGGGGCAGGGATCTACGAGCAGTACTTC
13,TRBV6-2/TRBV6-3,TRBJ1-5,.,.,CASSYSEGSVQHF,TGTGCCAGCAGTTACTCGGAAGGGAGTGTCCAGCATTTT
15,TRBV4-3,TRBJ2-1,few,.,CASSQEYGNYNEQFF,TGCGCCAGCAGCCAAGAATACGGCAACTACAATGAGCAGTTCTTC
11,TRBV30,TRBJ2-7,few,.,CAWRPGYEQYF,TGTGCCTGGAGGCCGGGCTACGAGCAGTACTTC
14,TRBV11-2,TRBJ2-5,.,TRBD1,CASSVTGGVETQYF,TGTGCCAGCAGCGTAACAGGGGGCGTTGAGACCCAGTACTTC
12,TRBV6-9,TRBJ1-1,few,.,CASSLGFNEAFF,TGTGCCAGCAGTCTGGGATTTAATGAAGCTTTCTTT
14,TRBV20-1,TRBJ2-1,few,TRBD1,CSARGQGAGNEQFF,TGCAGTGCTAGAGGACAGGGTGCGGGCAATGAGCAGTTCTTC
15,TRBV24-1,TRBJ2-2,many,TRBD1,CATSDSGQGTGELFF,TGTGCCACCAGTGATTCGGGACAGGGTACCGGGGAGCTGTTTTTT
17,TRBV19,TRBJ1-1,.,.,CASSIGRLNIGTPEAFF,TGTGCCAGTAGTATTGGCCGCCTCAACATAGGGACCCCTGAAGCTTTCTTT
10,TRBV11-2,TRBJ2-3,.,.,CASLSDTQYF,TGTGCCAGCCTCAGTGATACGCAGTATTTT
13,TRBV4-3,TRBJ2-3,.,.,CASSQEEGDTQYF,TGCGCCAGCAGCCAAGAGGAGGGGGATACGCAGTATTTT
13,TRBV7-3,TRBJ2-5,.,.,CASSPETGETQYF,TGTGCCAGCAGCCCCGAAACGGGAGAGACCCAGTACTTC
9,TRBV5-1,TRBJ2-4,many,.,CASSLGKYF,TGCGCCAGCAGCTTGGGCAAGTACTTC
16,TRBV4-2,TRBJ1-2,.,.,CASSQDYNRANYGYTF,TGTGCCAGCAGCCAAGATTACAATCGAGCTAACTATGGCTACACCTTC
15,TRBV20-1,TRBJ1-2,few,.,CSARRSGPEGMGYTF,TGCAGTGCTAGACGATCAGGCCCTGAGGGAATGGGCTACACCTTC
17,TRBV7-2,TRBJ2-7,.,.,CASSPKFRGVGSYEQYF,TGTGCCAGCAGCCCTAAGTTCAGGGGTGTGGGCTCCTACGAGCAGTACTTC
15,TRBV5-1,TRBJ2-1,.,TRBD1,CASSLEGQDYNEQFF,TGCGCCAGCAGCTTGGAGGGACAGGATTACAATGAGCAGTTCTTC
12,TRBV7-2,TRBJ2-3,few,.,CATSGGRDTQYF,TGTGCCACCAGTGGGGGTCGGGATACGCAGTATTTT